This TCR beta chain was captured by sequencing in a study of blood T cell repertoires in COVID-19. Study as a whole: From the United States, Italy and Spain came samples of acute and convalescent COVID-19. The cDNA or gDNA used as material had been derived from T cells, B-cell-depleted T cells, or PBMCs.

Original analysis: Amplification of reference gene primers was used by the study to estimate nucleated cell counts. Sequencing was performed with immunoSEQ multiplex PCR; in TCRdb, only in-frame clones are kept and a portion is missing. That table gives V, J and clone size, and the DNA gave D and trimming. The sample includes more than 85,000 clones, less than 85% of them seen just once. The length of the CDR3 is 14 residues. The germline gives CDR1 MNHEY, CDR2 SMNVEV (reference sequence). V was pared by 6 bases and J by 2 bases, with 8 bases between. The rearrangement uses TRBV27 and TRBJ2-6; D might be TRBD1 (6 bases). The receptor comes from a man older than 75 with acute or convalescent COVID-19. Sample: peripheral blood. The CDR3 sequence: CASSRGPGANVLTF. The DNA of the CDR3 is TGTGCCAGCAGCAGGGGTCCTGGGGCCAACGTCCTGACTTTC.